This T cell receptor (beta chain) is drawn from a study of blood T cell repertoires in COVID-19. Study details: Nucleic acid was either cDNA or gDNA, and it came from T cells, B-cell-depleted T cells, or PBMCs.

Authors' methods: The authors estimated nucleated cell counts from reference gene primer amplification. Assay used: immunoSEQ multiplex PCR; TCRdb lists only in-frame clones, some missing. V and J calls and clone size are given by that table; D and trimming were obtained from the DNA. Of some 94,000 clones listed, 87% are singletons. CDR3 length: 15 amino acids. Germline lookup yields CDR1 SGHKS and CDR2 YYEKEE (reference sequence). V lost 2 bases and J 3 bases, leaving 13 bases between the germline ends. This receptor was identified in a human donor in a cohort sampled during active COVID-19. Sample: peripheral blood. J is TRBJ2-3 and V is TRBV5-5, with D possibly matching TRBD2 (5 bases). The CDR3 bases are TGTGCCAGCAGCTTCGACACCACGGGGACAGATACGCAGTATTTT. Residues: CASSFDTTGTDTQYF.